Following are 25 T cell receptor beta chains from one sample sequenced in a study of T-cell reconstitution after alpha-beta-depleted transplantation in children. Preparation of the TCRbeta library was carried out with unique molecular identifiers. TCRdb ran MiXCR on the PCR reads and lists one entry per CDR3 protein. Of about 180,000 distinct CDR3 sequences listed, 11% are singletons. Sequencing used PBMCs, obtained before TCRalphabeta/CD19-depleted stem cell transplant. The receptor source for this set is a boy between 2 and 15 years old with acute myeloid leukemia, due to receive a stem cell transplant.

This clonotype was recorded many times. J is TRBJ1-3 and V is TRBV12-3 or TRBV12-4; D call uncertain. Trimming took 4 bases from V and 4 from J, leaving 14 bases between them. The CDR3 runs to 15 residues. The CDR3 loop reads CASSYGRVGGNTIYF. In nucleotides, the CDR3 is TGTGCCAGCAGTTACGGAAGGGTTGGAGGAAACACCATATATTTT.

This clonotype has ten or more counts. V gene TRBV5-1 combines with J gene TRBJ2-1; 7 bases fit TRBD1. CDR1 is SGHRS, CDR2 YFSETQ, per germline. The CDR3 contains 16 residues. V was pared by 2 bases and J by 0 bases, with 5 bases of the junction left unmatched. The chain's CDR3 is CASSLPGQSSYNEQFF. CDR3 DNA sequence: TGCGCCAGCAGCTTACCGGGACAGAGCTCCTACAATGAGCAGTTCTTC.

The CDR3 DNA sequence: TGTGCCAGTAGTGATTCCCGGGGAAATACGCAGTATTTT. It codes for CASSDSRGNTQYF. V and J are TRBV19 and TRBJ2-3; tentative D call: TRBD2 (5 bases). CDR1 is LNHDA and CDR2 is SQIVND in the germline V gene (reference sequence). The CDR3 consists of 13 residues. Between the trimmed V and J ends, which lost 5 bases and 7 bases, there was a span of 13 bases. The variable domain in full, completed from reference TRBV19 and TRBJ2-3, reads DGGITQSPKYLFRKEGQNVTLSCEQNLNHDAMYWYRQDPGQGLRLIYYSQIVNDFQKGDIAEGYSVSREKKESFPLTVTSAQKNPTAFYLCASSDSRGNTQYFGPGTRLTVL.

This clonotype has at least ten counts. The chain employs TRBV6-5 and TRBJ2-1; D remains ambiguous. V lost 0 bases and J 0 bases, leaving 9 bases between the germline ends. Germline V gives CDR1 MNHEY, CDR2 SVGAGI. The CDR3 spans 16 residues. Written as DNA, the CDR3 is TGTGCCAGCAGTTACTCTACGGCGGTCTCCTACAATGAGCAGTTCTTC. The encoded protein is CASSYSTAVSYNEQFF.

The sample holds a few counts of this clonotype. The V and J genes are TRBV5-6 and TRBJ1-5; no clear D gene. Looked up from germline, CDR1 is SGHDT and CDR2 is YYEEEE. V lost 2 bases and J lost 1, with 7 bases in between. The CDR3 spans 14 residues. The CDR3 sequence is CASSFDGSNQPQHF. For the CDR3, the DNA is TGTGCCAGCAGCTTTGACGGGAGCAATCAGCCCCAGCATTTT.

There are many counts of this clonotype. This sequence joins TRBV4-1 and TRBJ2-1, with 8 bases fitting TRBD1. The CDR3 runs 18 residues. CDR1 MGHRA and CDR2 YSYEKL come from the germline V gene. V shed 2 bases and J 4 bases; nucleotides not matched to a gene: 13. This CDR3 reads CASSQPTLRQGWYNEQFF. The CDR3 DNA reads TGCGCCAGCAGCCAACCTACTCTTCGACAGGGGTGGTACAATGAGCAGTTCTTC.

This clonotype was recorded at least ten times. The chain is built from TRBV12-3 or TRBV12-4 and TRBJ2-5; 9 bases match TRBD1. V lost 6 bases and J lost 4; bases outside the gene matches: 3. This CDR3 is built from 13 residues. DNA for the CDR3: TGTGCCAGCAGCCCGGACAGGGGAGAGACCCAGTACTTC. Translated: CASSPDRGETQYF.

This clonotype has a count of ten or more. The rearrangement uses TRBV2 and TRBJ1-1; D gene unclear. CDR1 and CDR2 from the germline V gene are SNHLY and FYNNEI. This CDR3 comprises 13 residues. Trimming pared 3 bases from V and 0 bases from J, leaving 5 bases between. CDR3 protein: CASSDTLNTEAFF. The DNA of the CDR3 is TGTGCCAGCAGTGACACACTGAACACTGAAGCTTTCTTT.

This clonotype was seen at least ten times. J is TRBJ1-1 and V is TRBV4-1; D ambiguous. Per germline, CDR1 MGHRA and CDR2 YSYEKL. Trimming cost V 0 bases and J 5 bases, with 7 bases left between them. The CDR3 is made up of 13 amino acids. The DNA of the CDR3 is TGCGCCAGCAGCCAAGATAGGCAAACTGAAGCTTTCTTT. This encodes CASSQDRQTEAFF.

This clonotype has ten or more counts. This chain uses TRBV7-9 with TRBJ2-2; D remains ambiguous. CDR1 is SEHNR and CDR2 is FQNEAQ in the germline V gene (reference sequence). The V end lost 4 bases, the J end lost 8 bases, and 8 bases lay between the germline ends. The CDR3 is made up of 12 amino acids. The CDR3 nucleotides read TGTGCCAGCAGCTCTGGCGGTGGGGAGCTGTTTTTT. Amino acid sequence: CASSSGGGELFF. The full variable domain, with the rest looked up from reference TRBV7-9 and TRBJ2-2, is DTGVSQNPRHKITKRGQNVTFRCDPISEHNRLYWYRQTLGQGPEFLTYFQNEAQLEKSRLLSDRFSAERPKGSFSTLEIQRTEQGDSAMYLCASSSGGGELFFGEGSRLTVL.

This clonotype was seen ten or more times. The chain has TRBV4-1 and TRBJ1-2; possibly TRBD1 for D (6 bases). The CDR3 length is 13 residues. V was cut by 4 bases and J by 2 bases, with 8 bases left in between. Germline assignment: CDR1 MGHRA and CDR2 YSYEKL. CDR3 sequence: CASSRDRNYGYTF. DNA for the CDR3: TGCGCCAGCAGCCGCGACAGGAACTATGGCTACACCTTC.

This clonotype showed up many times. The chain couples TRBV4-1 to TRBJ1-2; possible D gene TRBD1, 5 bases. The CDR3 totals 15 residues. The V and J ends lost 3 bases and 0 bases respectively, with 11 bases between them. Looked up from germline, CDR1 is MGHRA and CDR2 is YSYEKL. The DNA of the CDR3 is TGCGCCAGCAGCCAGCGCACAGGCTCTAACTATGGCTACACCTTC. Amino acid sequence: CASSQRTGSNYGYTF.

This clonotype was found a few times. The rearrangement uses TRBV20-1 and TRBJ2-7, with D perhaps TRBD2 (6 bases). The CDR3 contains 14 residues. From germline, CDR1 is DFQATT and CDR2 SNEGSKA (reference sequence). Between the trimmed V and J ends, which lost 3 bases and 1 base, there was a span of 13 bases. CDR3 amino acids: CSASQGLLSYEQYF. Written as DNA, the CDR3 is TGCAGTGCTAGCCAAGGACTACTTTCCTACGAGCAGTACTTC.

This clonotype came up many times. The gene calls are TRBV4-2 and TRBJ2-1, with TRBD2 identical over 8 bases. The V and J ends lost 3 bases and 8 bases, in that order; junction bases with no gene match: 9. This CDR3 comprises 15 residues. Germline values: CDR1 LGHNA, CDR2 YNFKEQ. CDR3 sequence (DNA): TGTGCCAGCAGCCAGAATAAGCGGGGGCTGGATGAGCAGTTCTTC. Encoded protein: CASSQNKRGLDEQFF.

This clonotype was seen at least ten times. This chain links TRBV30 with TRBJ2-4, with D possibly being TRBD2 (5 bases). CDR3 length: 16 amino acids. CDR1 GTSNPN and CDR2 SVGIG come from the germline V gene (reference sequence). The V end was cut by 2 bases, the J end by 0 bases, with 14 bases between. The CDR3 bases are TGTGCCTGGAGTCTTTATTCAGCGGTAGCCAAAAACATTCAGTACTTC. Its translation is CAWSLYSAVAKNIQYF.

This clonotype was seen many times. The chain is built from TRBV20-1 and TRBJ2-5; TRBD1 might be the D (6 bases). Trimming took off 4 bases at V and 1 base at J, with 13 bases between the two ends. This CDR3 has 14 amino acids. Looked up from germline, CDR1 is DFQATT and CDR2 is SNEGSKA (reference sequence). The CDR3 sequence: CSAITGTIQETQYF. DNA for the CDR3: TGCAGTGCTATTACAGGGACCATCCAAGAGACCCAGTACTTC.

This clonotype was observed many times. This chain uses TRBV5-5 with TRBJ2-7; no firm D call. The V end lost 3 bases, the J end lost 6 bases, and 13 bases lay between the germline ends. Germline assignment: CDR1 SGHKS and CDR2 YYEKEE (reference sequence). This CDR3 is 13 amino acids long. This CDR3 reads CASSSSDAIEQYF. In nucleotides, the CDR3 is TGTGCCAGCAGCTCCAGCGACGCCATCGAGCAGTACTTC.

This clonotype was counted at least ten times. This rearrangement joins TRBV7-3 to TRBJ2-7; D perhaps matches TRBD2 (6 bases). Between the trimmed V and J ends, which lost 5 bases and 3 bases, there was a span of 11 bases. Germline CDR1 and CDR2: SGHTA and FQGTGA. This CDR3 contains 13 residues. In DNA form, the CDR3 reads TGTGCCAGCAGCAAAGCGGGCCGCTACGAGCAGTACTTC. This encodes CASSKAGRYEQYF.

This clonotype was recorded many times. The rearrangement uses TRBV5-6 and TRBJ1-5; the D is unclear. The CDR3 consists of 13 residues. Trimming pared 0 bases from V and 6 bases from J, leaving 7 bases between. CDR1 and CDR2 (germline): SGHDT, YYEEEE. The CDR3 sequence is CASSLGSLQPQHF. CDR3 nucleotide sequence: TGTGCCAGCAGCTTGGGCAGTCTTCAGCCCCAGCATTTT.

The sample holds many counts of this clonotype. The rearrangement uses TRBV11-2 and TRBJ1-3; no definite D call. V lost 1 base and J lost 3, with 7 bases in between. Germline CDR1 is SGHAT and CDR2 is FQNNGV. This CDR3 comprises 14 residues. The CDR3 sequence is CASSLGGIGNTIYF. Here the CDR3 DNA reads TGTGCCAGCAGCTTAGGAGGGATTGGAAACACCATATATTTT.

This clonotype came up many times. Compared with germline, one end of the junction differs, possibly owing to a read error. V and J are TRBV10-3 and TRBJ2-3; D uncertain. Per germline, CDR1 ENHRY and CDR2 SYGVKD. The CDR3 spans 12 residues. The CDR3 loop reads CAISEGLDAQYF. CDR3 in DNA: TGTGCCATCAGTGAGGGCCTAGATGCGCAGTATTTT.

This clonotype was seen a few times. This chain uses TRBV19 with TRBJ2-7; D might be TRBD1 (6 bases). Trimming took 5 bases from V and 5 from J, leaving 10 bases between them. CDR1 and CDR2 (germline): LNHDA, SQIVND (reference sequence). The CDR3 has 12 residues. CDR3 coding DNA: TGTGCCAGTAGTGCAGGGGCCGACGAGCAGTACTTC. This codes for CASSAGADEQYF.

This clonotype was counted many times. J is TRBJ2-5 and V is TRBV28; D could derive from TRBD1 or TRBD2 (6 bases each). CDR3 length: 14 residues. Trimming took off 6 bases at V and 7 bases at J, with 18 bases between the two ends. Looked up from germline, CDR1 is MDHEN and CDR2 is SYDVKM. The CDR3 DNA is TGTGCCAGCAGCACCGGGACAACGGAGGGGACCCAGTACTTC. It specifies CASSTGTTEGTQYF. The full variable domain, with the rest looked up from reference TRBV28 and TRBJ2-5, is DVKVTQSSRYLVKRTGEKVFLECVQDMDHENMFWYRQDPGLGLRLIYFSYDVKMKEKGDIPEGYSVSREKKERFSLILESASTNQTSMYLCASSTGTTEGTQYFGPGTRLLVL.

Many counts were recorded for this clonotype. The chain carries TRBV6-1 and TRBJ1-5; 7 nucleotides agree with TRBD1. The junction had 4 bases not matched to a gene; V was cut back by 6 bases and J by 5 bases. Germline loops: CDR1 MNHNS, CDR2 SASEGT. The CDR3 contains 13 residues. The CDR3 DNA reads TGTGCCAGCAGACAGGGGCTCGATCAGCCCCAGCATTTT. Its translation is CASRQGLDQPQHF.

The rearrangement links TRBV25-1 to TRBJ2-1, with 10 bases aligning to TRBD2. V was clipped by 6 bases and J by 4 bases; unmatched bases: 12. The CDR3 sequence is 17 residues long. Germline V gives CDR1 MGHDK, CDR2 SYGVNS. Here the CDR3 reads CASREPGGTSVYNEQFF. The CDR3 DNA is TGTGCCAGCAGAGAACCTGGGGGGACTAGCGTATACAATGAGCAGTTCTTC.